Listed here is a single T cell receptor beta chain. The data were obtained in a study of blood T cell repertoires in COVID-19. The V and J ends lost 3 bases and 1 base respectively, with 23 bases between them. The V gene's germline CDR1 is SGHDT and CDR2 YYEEEE. The CDR3 has 18 amino acids. The method was immunoSEQ multiplex PCR; TCRdb's version includes in-frame clones alone and lacks a portion of them. The data show 200,000 or so clones, around 84% seen once. This TCR derives from a human donor in a cohort sampled during active COVID-19. What was sequenced was peripheral blood. The V call is TRBV5-6, the J call TRBJ2-7; weak D call: TRBD1 (5 bases). The CDR3 DNA sequence: TGTGCCAGCAGCTATACCAACCTTCCGTTGACAGCTTCCTACGAGCAGTACGTC. This gives the protein CASSYTNLPLTASYEQYV.